A single sample gave rise to the 23 T cell receptor beta chains below, sequenced in a study of siplizumab effects on memory and regulatory T cells. The protocol was immunoSEQ multiplex PCR, while the TCRdb copy is restricted to in-frame clones and leaves out a portion. The sample yields 90,000 to 150,000 clones, about 93% seen once. Material: non-Treg CD4+ T cells sorted from blood. Source of these receptors: a human donor in good health.

The chain combines TRBV18 with TRBJ1-2; TRBD1 matches at 8 bases. The V gene's germline CDR1 is KGHSH and CDR2 LQKENI. The J segment lost 5 bases and the V segment lost 6 bases, leaving 11 bases of the junction unmatched. The CDR3 runs to 15 residues. For the CDR3, the DNA is TGTGCCAGCTCTCAGAGAACAGGGGGGGATTATGGCTACACCTTC. Protein: CASSQRTGGDYGYTF.

CDR3 coding DNA: TGTGCCAGCAGCTTAGCACTTTTCCAACAAGAGACCCAGTACTTC. It encodes CASSLALFQQETQYF. The chain uses TRBV7-9 and TRBJ2-5, with unresolved D. Germline V gene lookup returns CDR1 SEHNR and CDR2 FQNEAQ (reference sequence). The V end lost 0 bases, the J end lost 2 bases, and 10 bases lay between the germline ends. The CDR3 has 15 residues. The variable domain in full, with the rest retrieved from reference TRBV7-9 and TRBJ2-5, is DTGVSQNPRHKITKRGQNVTFRCDPISEHNRLYWYRQTLGQGPEFLTYFQNEAQLEKSRLLSDRFSAERPKGSFSTLEIQRTEQGDSAMYLCASSLALFQQETQYFGPGTRLLVL.

For the CDR3, the DNA is TGTGCCAGCAGGGCGGTGGCGGGGCTCCCCTACGAGCAGTACTTC. Its translation: CASRAVAGLPYEQYF. This chain links TRBV7-2 with TRBJ2-5; D might be TRBD2 (6 bases). The J call may not be correct, given that the DNA end is closer to TRBJ2-7. Germline CDR1 and CDR2: SGHTA and FQGNSA. The CDR3 consists of 15 residues.

The chain combines TRBV11-2 with TRBJ2-1; D unresolved. Trimming removed 0 bases from V and 6 bases from J, with 9 bases in between. This CDR3 comprises 14 residues. CDR1 is SGHAT and CDR2 is FQNNGV in the germline V gene. The CDR3 DNA reads TGTGCCAGCAGCTTAGATCTCAACGCCAATGAGCAGTTCTTC. This sequence encodes CASSLDLNANEQFF. The full variable domain, in which reference TRBV11-2 and TRBJ2-1 provide the parts outside the CDR3, is EAGVAQSPRYKIIEKRQSVAFWCNPISGHATLYWYQQILGQGPKLLIQFQNNGVVDDSQLPKDRFSAERLKGVDSTLKIQPAKLEDSAVYLCASSLDLNANEQFFGPGTRLTVL.

This clone was detected only once. The rearrangement uses TRBV7-2 and TRBJ2-3, with TRBD1 as a possible D gene (5 bases). In germline, CDR1 is SGHTA, CDR2 FQGNSA. This CDR3 contains 12 residues. V dropped 5 bases and J dropped 6 bases, with 9 bases sitting between them. The CDR3 DNA is TGTGCCAGCAGCGAAGGGGCTGATACGCAGTATTTT. As protein: CASSEGADTQYF.

The chain employs TRBV5-5 and TRBJ1-5, with 9 bases aligning to TRBD1. The CDR3 covers 15 residues. V trimming: 0 bases; J trimming: 6 bases; junction bases outside the gene matches: 4. The germline V gene encodes CDR1 SGHKS and CDR2 YYEKEE (reference sequence). The CDR3 loop reads CASSLADRGGQPQHF. The CDR3 region has the DNA TGTGCCAGCAGCTTGGCGGACAGGGGAGGTCAGCCCCAGCATTTT.

V is TRBV6-5 and J is TRBJ2-2, with TRBD2 matching over 12 bases. The V and J ends lost 4 bases and 5 bases, in that order; junction bases with no gene match: 2. The CDR3 contains 15 residues. The germline V gene has CDR1 MNHEY and CDR2 SVGAGI. The CDR3 loop is CASSFGTSGTGELFF. CDR3 bases: TGTGCCAGCAGTTTTGGGACTAGCGGGACCGGGGAGCTGTTTTTT.

This chain joins TRBV20-1 and TRBJ2-4; no reliable D call. The CDR3 has 11 residues. Trimming took 6 bases from V and 8 from J, leaving 11 bases between them. Germline CDR1 DFQATT, CDR2 SNEGSKA (reference sequence). Here the CDR3 DNA reads TGCAGTGCGCCAGCTCGAGACATTCAGTACTTC. Its translation is CSAPARDIQYF.

The genes are TRBV19 and TRBJ2-1, with D unresolved. Deletions cut 8 bases from V and 5 bases from J, with 16 bases between. Per the germline V gene, CDR1 is LNHDA and CDR2 is SQIVND (reference sequence). This CDR3 has 14 residues. This CDR3 is CASLRGGANNEQFF. CDR3 nucleotide sequence: TGTGCCAGTCTTCGAGGTGGAGCTAACAATGAGCAGTTCTTC.

Only a few counts were recorded for this clone. The chain has TRBV4-1 and TRBJ1-1; D is possibly TRBD1 (5 bases). Trimming took 4 bases from V and 13 from J, leaving 19 bases between them. This CDR3 contains 13 residues. Germline CDR1 MGHRA, CDR2 YSYEKL. CDR3 protein: CASSPYDSSGVFF. CDR3 nucleotides: TGCGCCAGCAGCCCCTATGACAGCTCAGGAGTTTTCTTT.

J is TRBJ2-2 and V is TRBV4-1; 9 bases agree with TRBD1. The V gene's germline CDR1 is MGHRA and CDR2 YSYEKL. The CDR3 extends over 18 amino acids. Trimming removed 5 bases from V and 5 bases from J; junction bases left unmatched: 15. CDR3 DNA: TGCGCCAGCAGCGATGACAGGGGGGGGCGGGGCTCTACCGGGGAGCTGTTTTTT. Protein: CASSDDRGGRGSTGELFF.

This rearrangement joins TRBV14 to TRBJ2-5; D assignment may be TRBD1 or TRBD2 (6 bases each). V dropped 4 bases and J dropped 7 bases, with 10 bases sitting between them. CDR1 is SGHDN and CDR2 is FVKESK in the germline V gene. The CDR3 runs 12 residues. CDR3 bases: TGTGCCAGCAGCCCCGGAGGGGGGACCCAGTACTTC. This encodes CASSPGGGTQYF.

The V gene is TRBV21-1, the J gene TRBJ1-4. TRBV21-1 is shown as a pseudogene. The CDR3 covers 14 residues. The chain's CDR3 is CASSKERGDEKLFF. CDR3 DNA: TGTGCCAGCAGCAAGGAGAGGGGTGACGAAAAACTGTTTTTT.

The chain is built from TRBV19 and TRBJ1-3; maybe TRBD1 (5 bases). CDR1 is LNHDA, CDR2 SQIVND, per germline (reference sequence). V lost 7 bases, J lost 0 bases, and 19 bases lay in between. The CDR3 length is 17 residues. This CDR3 is CASNGVRGTHSGNTIYF. The CDR3 DNA is TGTGCCAGTAATGGAGTTCGCGGGACCCACTCTGGAAACACCATATATTTT.

The genes are TRBV7-4 and TRBJ1-1, with 8 positions matching TRBD1. The V segment lost 4 bases and the J segment 1 base; nucleotides outside the gene matches: 2. The CDR3 extends over 14 amino acids. Germline CDR1 reads SGHVT; CDR2 reads SQSDAQ. The CDR3 coding sequence is TGTGCCAGCAGCTCCGGGACAGGGAACACTGAAGCTTTCTTT. Encoded protein: CASSSGTGNTEAFF.

V is TRBV2 and J is TRBJ2-7; D unclear. Germline-derived CDR1 and CDR2 are SNHLY and FYNNEI. The CDR3 sequence is 12 residues long. The germline V and J ends were trimmed by 6 bases and 3 bases, with 9 bases remaining between them. This CDR3 reads CASRMDVYEQYF. In nucleotides, the CDR3 is TGTGCCAGCAGAATGGACGTCTACGAGCAGTACTTC.

The chain couples TRBV7-2 to TRBJ2-7; tentatively, D is TRBD1 or TRBD2 (5 bases each). This CDR3 comprises 15 residues. Trimming removed 5 bases at V and 2 bases at J, with 16 bases between. CDR1 is SGHTA, CDR2 FQGNSA, per germline. As DNA, the CDR3 is TGTGCCAGCAGCACGACCGGGACGGGAACCTACGAGCAGTACTTC. Translating it yields CASSTTGTGTYEQYF. Full variable domain (missing parts from reference TRBV7-2 and TRBJ2-7): GAGVSQSPSNKVTEKGKDVELRCDPISGHTALYWYRQSLGQGLEFLIYFQGNSAPDKSGLPSDRFSAERTGGSVSTLTIQRTQQEDSAVYLCASSTTGTGTYEQYFGPGTRLTVT.

This chain links TRBV18 with TRBJ2-7; D is ambiguous. V was trimmed by 3 bases and J by 6 bases, leaving 9 bases between them. Germline lookup yields CDR1 KGHSH and CDR2 LQKENI. The CDR3 is 12 residues long. CDR3 protein: CASSPGSSEQYF. CDR3 in DNA: TGTGCCAGCTCACCGGGTAGTTCCGAGCAGTACTTC.

The chain recombines TRBV5-1 with TRBJ2-5, with 11 bases identical to TRBD2. The V gene's germline CDR1 is SGHRS and CDR2 YFSETQ. This CDR3 is built from 14 residues. V shed 1 base and J 7 bases; nucleotides not matched to a gene: 3. The CDR3 protein is CASSLSLAGGTQYF. CDR3 sequence (DNA): TGCGCCAGCAGCTTGAGTCTAGCGGGAGGGACCCAGTACTTC.

The chain joins TRBV30 to TRBJ1-2, with TRBD1 matching 7 bases. Germline V gene lookup returns CDR1 GTSNPN and CDR2 SVGIG (reference sequence). After removal of 4 bases from V and 4 bases from J, the junction contained 3 bases not matched to a gene. The CDR3 length is 12 residues. This CDR3 reads CAWMGDSYGYTF. CDR3 nucleotides: TGTGCCTGGATGGGGGACAGCTATGGCTACACCTTC.

The J gene is TRBJ2-5, the V gene TRBV2, with TRBD1 identical over 7 bases. V shed 5 bases, J shed 5 bases, and the junction held 8 bases outside the gene matches. CDR3 length: 14 residues. Germline values: CDR1 SNHLY, CDR2 FYNNEI. The CDR3 loop reads CASSLDRAGETQYF. The CDR3 DNA reads TGTGCCAGCAGTCTTGACAGGGCGGGCGAGACCCAGTACTTC. Together with reference TRBV2 and TRBJ2-5, the CDR3 gives the full variable domain: EPEVTQTPSHQVTQMGQEVILRCVPISNHLYFYWYRQILGQKVEFLVSFYNNEISEKSEIFDDQFSVERPDGSNFTLKIRSTKLEDSAMYFCASSLDRAGETQYFGPGTRLLVL.

The chain uses TRBV4-2 and TRBJ2-1; 9 nucleotides align to TRBD2. The CDR3 is 18 amino acids. Germline lookup yields CDR1 LGHNA and CDR2 YNFKEQ. J lost 6 bases, V lost 2 bases, and 14 bases had no gene match. CDR3 coding DNA: TGTGCCAGCAGCCAATGGGGCGAGCGGGGGGCCGAGGTCAATGAGCAGTTCTTC. It specifies CASSQWGERGAEVNEQFF.

This clone is a singleton in its sample. V usage is TRBV6-5 and J usage is TRBJ1-2, with unresolved D. V was shortened by 3 bases and J by 8 bases, with 10 bases between the two germline ends. Germline loops: CDR1 MNHEY, CDR2 SVGAGI. This CDR3 comprises 12 residues. CDR3 loop: CASSYWEGGYTF. CDR3 DNA: TGTGCCAGCAGTTATTGGGAAGGCGGCTACACCTTC.